A selection of T cell receptor beta chains follows, all from one sample in a study of cytotoxic CD8 clonotypes in ibrutinib-treated CLL. Produced via immunoSEQ multiplex PCR; TCRdb's table is partial and in-frame only. The sample lists around 140,000 clones, 80% seen once, with 7.6% in the top ten. Sequencing used PBMCs, obtained after 36 months of ibrutinib treatment. The receptors here all came from a human donor with chronic lymphocytic leukemia. CDR3s include the opening cysteine and the closing phenylalanine or tryptophan.

v_call cdr3_aa
TRBV27 CASSYRDRGTYGYTF
TRBV5-1 CASSFGSGYEQYF
TRBV19 CASSIRGGQGGAGELFF
TRBV28 CASSPQGSKNIQYF
TRBV27 CASRLRGTPSYEQYF
TRBV30 CAWSVKGTVNTEAFF
TRBV2 CASSERGEAFF
TRBV28 CASSLTGYGYTF
TRBV5-8 CASEGGSSYNEQFF
TRBV11-2 CASSLNRGGGYTF
TRBV7-9 CASSQARISSGELFF
TRBV12-5 CASGFGTELYGYTF
TRBV27 CASTRLTGGMNYGYTF
TRBV5-6 CASSLAYRDTSGNTIYF
TRBV19 CATISNPSTDTQYF
TRBV9 CASSPMNNEQFF
TRBV29-1 CSVERGRNTEAFF
TRBV9 CASSLGQPWEKLFF
TRBV2 CASTDRVAVQPQHF
TRBV7-8 CASSPIRAGGGEQYF
TRBV4-1 CASSQYRVGRGRDYTEAFF
TRBV2 CASRRGSYEQYF
TRBV15 CATSRDTRAEAFF
TRBV6-1 CASSWGRDLNTEAFF
TRBV6-4 CASSAGTGYEQYF
TRBV7-8 CASSLVYRGNTEAFF
TRBV4-1 CASSQRKWGGPDTQYF
TRBV7-9 CASSFTGGSGELFF
TRBV19 CASTPGGFQETQYF
TRBV5-1 CASSLVGVTDTQYF
TRBV28 CASEGLRYEQYF
TRBV18 CASSPPGGSYGYTF
TRBV7-6 CASSLRVELSGNTIYF
TRBV5-1 CASSSTWTGSSYEQYF
TRBV2 CASSGPTVDTEAFF
TRBV2 CASRLNRVGNSPLHF
TRBV4-1 CASSPRYGSGGVNTEAFF
TRBV4-1 CASSLSRLAVYNEQFF
TRBV27 CASSSGGNQETQYF
TRBV7-9 CAIKSGLSTEAFF
TRBV6-4 CASSRSGSTDTQYF
TRBV5-1 CASSLAYVGGGKDTQYF
TRBV7-8 CASSPTPSGSYNEQFF
TRBV7-6 CASSLGSFTAGNQPQHF
TRBV6-1 CASSLLTGNTEAFF
TRBV5-1 CASSFSGLVSNEQFF
TRBV7-8 CASSRRRATNEKLFF
TRBV27 CASSLRLSGTGYYNEQFF
TRBV2 CASSPGQLEAFF
TRBV27 CASSPLQGKDEKLFF
TRBV18 CASSPGRGGNEQFF
TRBV10-3 CAISEEGRDYGYTF
TRBV7-7 CASSLSGNFQPQHF
TRBV10-2 CASRGGQGSNTGELFF
TRBV11-2 CASSSLSGNTGELFF
TRBV6-1 CASSEEDVNYGYTF
TRBV2 CASSDQVGTAHSYEQYF
TRBV2 CASRVGQGLGYTF
TRBV6-5 CASSYSIQHTGQEQYF